This passage covers 28 T cell receptor beta chains from one sample sequenced in a study of T cells in women clearing cervical HPV infection. TCRdb keeps only in-frame clones here, not all; method: immunoSEQ multiplex PCR. The record lists 48,000 or so clones, of which the ten most abundant hold around 1.5%. Sequenced input: blood buffy coat. The receptors originated from a woman aged 18 to 75 with a cervical HPV16 infection that either progressed to CIN3+ or cleared (not recorded which).

As to this clone: From the germline J gene comes the end of the CDR3, since the read stops 3 residues before it. This chain connects TRBV20-1 to TRBJ1-1; 8 bases line up with TRBD1. Germline V CDR1 and CDR2: DFQATT, SNEGSKA (reference sequence). V shed 6 bases, J shed 4 bases, and the junction held 7 bases outside the gene matches. The length of the CDR3 is 13 residues. The CDR3 DNA, read in part, is TGCAGTGCCGGAGGACAGGGAGTCACTGAA. Protein sequence: CSAGGQGVTE. The full CDR3 protein is CSAGGQGVTEAFF.

This chain's CDR3 is CSASPPGQRADTQYF. CDR3 DNA, as far as it was read: TGCAGTGCGTCGCCTCCGGGACAGAGGGCAGATACG. V usage is TRBV20-1 and J usage is TRBJ2-3; TRBD1 matches 7 bases. With the read ending 3 residues before the CDR3 end, the germline J gene is used to fill in that end. V shed 6 bases and J 4 bases; nucleotides not matched to a gene: 13. From germline, CDR1 is DFQATT and CDR2 SNEGSKA (reference sequence). The CDR3 spans 15 residues.

Comments on this clone: The read finishes 3 residues shy of the CDR3 end, and the germline J gene is used to complete it. The V and J genes are TRBV20-1 and TRBJ2-5; possible D gene TRBD1, 6 bases. Germline V lookup: CDR1 DFQATT, CDR2 SNEGSKA (reference sequence). CDR3 size: 13 residues. Deletions cut 6 bases from V and 1 base from J, with 12 bases between. The CDR3 bases that were read are TGCAGTGCCCTGACAGGAGGCCAAGAGACC. This sequence encodes CSALTGGQET. The whole CDR3 protein is CSALTGGQETQYF.

A word on this clone: The read terminates 3 residues before the CDR3 end, so the remaining end is supplied by the germline J gene. This sequence joins TRBV19 and TRBJ2-7, with D possibly TRBD1 on 5 matching bases. The CDR3 covers 15 residues. Trimming left V 3 bases short and J 2 bases short, with 14 bases between. The germline V gene encodes CDR1 LNHDA and CDR2 SQIVND (reference sequence). The sequenced part of the CDR3 DNA is TGTGCCAGTAGTATCGCCAAGGGGCCCACCTACGAG. Translation: CASSIAKGPTYE. The whole CDR3 reads CASSIAKGPTYEQYF. Drawing the rest from reference TRBV19 and TRBJ2-7, the complete variable domain is DGGITQSPKYLFRKEGQNVTLSCEQNLNHDAMYWYRQDPGQGLRLIYYSQIVNDFQKGDIAEGYSVSREKKESFPLTVTSAQKNPTAFYLCASSIAKGPTYEQYFGPGTRLTVT.

CDR3 sequence reads: CASSQRSGRVVDTQYF. CDR3 DNA, as far as it was read: TGTGCCAGCAGCCAACGTAGCGGGAGGGTCGTGGATACG. The genes are TRBV14 and TRBJ2-3; 11 nucleotides match TRBD2. The observed sequence ends 3 residues before the CDR3 terminus, with the missing tail filled in from the germline J gene. Germline CDR1 SGHDN, CDR2 FVKESK. The length of the CDR3 is 16 residues. Trimming at V came to 2 bases and at J to 6 bases, leaving 7 bases not matched to a gene.

Of note for this clone: The read falls 3 residues short of the CDR3 end, and the missing part is taken from the germline J gene. The rearrangement joins TRBV2 to TRBJ2-6, with D hard to call. Germline values: CDR1 SNHLY, CDR2 FYNNEI. The CDR3 has 16 residues. Trimming left V 0 bases short and J 0 bases short, with 6 bases between. Partial CDR3 DNA: TGTGCCAGCAGTGAAGCGGCGGTCTCTGGGGCCAACGTC. This codes for CASSEAAVSGANV. The entire CDR3 reads CASSEAAVSGANVLTF.

A note on this clone: The read terminates 3 residues before the CDR3 end, so the remaining end is supplied by the germline J gene. The rearrangement joins TRBV20-1 to TRBJ2-7; D ambiguous. Per the germline V gene, CDR1 is DFQATT and CDR2 is SNEGSKA (reference sequence). Trimming removed 2 bases at V and 0 bases at J, with 11 bases between. CDR3 length equals 14 residues. The part of the CDR3 DNA that was read is TGCAGTGCTAGACGCCCCGCGGCCTCCTACGAG. It translates to CSARRPAASYE. The complete CDR3 protein is CSARRPAASYEQYF.

For this clone: The CDR3 is cut off 3 residues early in the read; its end comes from the germline J gene. The gene calls are TRBV7-2 and TRBJ2-7; the D gene is possibly TRBD1 (6 bases). The germline CDR1 and CDR2 sequences are SGHTA and FQGNSA. This CDR3 region has 14 residues. V was shortened by 5 bases and J by 2 bases, with 13 bases between the two germline ends. CDR3 bases read: TGTGCCAGCAGCCGCCTACAGGGAACCTACGAG. Its translation is CASSRLQGTYE. The complete CDR3 protein is CASSRLQGTYEQYF.

With regard to this clone: The read finishes 3 residues shy of the CDR3 end, and the germline J gene is used to complete it. The chain links TRBV20-1 to TRBJ2-1; the match to TRBD2 covers 11 bases. The CDR3 loop spans 15 amino acids. The V gene end was trimmed by 6 bases and the J gene end by 7 bases; junction bases not matched to a gene: 11. The V gene's germline CDR1 is DFQATT and CDR2 SNEGSKA (reference sequence). CDR3 sequence reads: CSAAPSGRSGNEQFF. The CDR3 bases that were read are TGCAGTGCCGCGCCTAGCGGGAGGAGTGGTAATGAG.

Turning to this clone: Read coverage stops 3 residues before the CDR3 terminus; the germline J gene supplies the remainder. The rearrangement joins TRBV18 to TRBJ2-1; D perhaps matches TRBD1 (5 bases). This CDR3 has 18 amino acids. The germline V and J ends were trimmed by 4 bases and 0 bases, with 19 bases remaining between them. Germline V CDR1 and CDR2: KGHSH, LQKENI. CDR3 bases read: TGTGCCAGCTCACTAAGGGGCTCAATAGGGCTCTCCTACAATGAG. Amino acid sequence: CASSLRGSIGLSYNE. The full CDR3 sequence reads CASSLRGSIGLSYNEQFF.

On this clone: The missing CDR3 end, 3 residues past where the read stops, is filled in from the germline J gene. The genes are TRBV2 and TRBJ1-3; no clear D gene. The CDR3 contains 15 residues. V dropped 7 bases and J dropped 2 bases, with 15 bases sitting between them. CDR1 SNHLY and CDR2 FYNNEI come from the germline V gene. The sequenced CDR3 bases are TGTGCCAGCATAGACGGACTGCTTACTGGAAACACC. It translates to CASIDGLLTGNT. The CDR3 in its entirety is CASIDGLLTGNTIYF.

Turning to this clone: The observed sequence ends 3 residues before the CDR3 terminus, with the missing tail filled in from the germline J gene. This chain joins TRBV12-3 or TRBV12-4 and TRBJ1-5; 9 bases map to TRBD1. The CDR3 runs to 17 residues. V shed 5 bases, J shed 2 bases, and the junction held 10 bases outside the gene matches. The covered CDR3 bases are TGTGCCAGCAGTCCCGGGACAGGGAATAGGGGCAATCAGCCC. Protein sequence: CASSPGTGNRGNQP. The full CDR3 is CASSPGTGNRGNQPQHF.

The covered CDR3 bases are TGCGCCAGCAGCTTGGAGGGTGGCAGGATGTACACTGAA. Its translation is CASSLEGGRMYTE. The entire CDR3 is CASSLEGGRMYTEAFF. The V call is TRBV5-1, the J call TRBJ1-1; D gene unclear. The sequenced fragment ends 3 residues before the CDR3 boundary, so the rest is inferred from the germline J gene. Trimming took 0 bases from V and 3 from J, leaving 15 bases between them. This CDR3 spans 16 amino acids. Germline CDR1 reads SGHRS; CDR2 reads YFSETQ.

Details on this clone: With the read ending 3 residues before the CDR3 end, the germline J gene is used to fill in that end. The genes are TRBV19 and TRBJ2-1; the match to TRBD2 covers 7 bases. V was clipped by 1 base and J by 8 bases; unmatched bases: 11. The CDR3 sequence is 16 residues long. The germline gives CDR1 LNHDA, CDR2 SQIVND (reference sequence). CDR3 region: CASSIVGGGAGYEQFF. CDR3 DNA (partial): TGTGCCAGTAGTATAGTTGGGGGGGGAGCGGGCTATGAG.

Worth noting for this clone: The observed sequence ends 3 residues before the CDR3 terminus, with the missing tail filled in from the germline J gene. The chain uses TRBV19 and TRBJ1-5; 9 bases are shared with TRBD1. V lost 3 bases, J lost 2 bases, and 2 bases stayed unmatched. The CDR3 extends over 15 amino acids. In germline, CDR1 is LNHDA, CDR2 SQIVND (reference sequence). The CDR3 protein is CASSMTGGGNQPQHF. Incomplete CDR3 DNA: TGTGCCAGTAGTATGACAGGGGGGGGCAATCAGCCC. The full variable domain, its missing parts supplied by reference TRBV19 and TRBJ1-5, is DGGITQSPKYLFRKEGQNVTLSCEQNLNHDAMYWYRQDPGQGLRLIYYSQIVNDFQKGDIAEGYSVSREKKESFPLTVTSAQKNPTAFYLCASSMTGGGNQPQHFGDGTRLSIL.

Worth noting for this clone: The read stops 3 residues short of the end of the CDR3; the missing end is completed from the germline J gene. J is TRBJ2-1 and V is TRBV29-1; D possibly corresponds to TRBD1 (5 bases). This CDR3 has 13 residues. Germline V gene lookup returns CDR1 SQVTM and CDR2 ANQGSEA. V shed 4 bases and J shed 4 bases, with 11 bases lying between them. CDR3 DNA, as far as it was read: TGCAGCGTTGGTGGGCAGGGTTACAATGAG. Residues: CSVGGQGYNE. The whole CDR3 sequence reads CSVGGQGYNEQFF.

Comment on this clone: Read coverage stops 3 residues before the CDR3 terminus; the germline J gene supplies the remainder. J is TRBJ2-7 and V is TRBV28; 11 nucleotides agree with TRBD2. The CDR3 is 15 residues long. CDR1 and CDR2 (germline): MDHEN, SYDVKM. The trim removed 6 bases at V and 3 bases at J, leaving 7 bases unmatched. The CDR3: CASRLTSGRFYEQYF. The CDR3 bases that were read are TGTGCCAGCAGACTAACTAGCGGGAGATTCTACGAG.

As to this clone: The read ends 3 residues before the CDR3 terminus; that terminus is restored from the germline J gene. The rearrangement uses TRBV2 and TRBJ2-2, with TRBD1 as a possible D gene (5 bases). V was cut by 5 bases and J by 3 bases, with 13 bases left in between. CDR1 and CDR2 (germline): SNHLY, FYNNEI. There are 15 residues in the CDR3. The DNA read from the CDR3 is TGTGCCAGCAGTCCAGGGCAGGCGGACACCGGGGAG. It specifies CASSPGQADTGE. The whole CDR3 is CASSPGQADTGELFF.

A remark on this clone: The read gets to within 3 residues of the CDR3 end, and the germline J gene fills in the rest. The V and J genes are TRBV29-1 and TRBJ1-2; 8 bases align to TRBD1. The CDR3 contains 15 residues. Trimming cost V 7 bases and J 3 bases; bases outside gene matches: 13. Looked up from germline, CDR1 is SQVTM and CDR2 is ANQGSEA. Incomplete CDR3 DNA: TGCAGCGCCGGGGACAGGTGGAGTATGGACTATGGC. Its protein is CSAGDRWSMDYG. The full CDR3 protein reads CSAGDRWSMDYGYTF.

As to this clone: Read coverage stops 3 residues before the CDR3 terminus; the germline J gene supplies the remainder. The V call is TRBV7-2, the J call TRBJ2-7; D call uncertain. The germline V gene has CDR1 SGHTA and CDR2 FQGNSA. This CDR3 spans 14 amino acids. Trimming pared 0 bases from V and 3 bases from J, leaving 9 bases between. This CDR3 is CASSLARPDYEQYF. CDR3 DNA (partial): TGTGCCAGCAGCTTAGCGCGGCCGGACTACGAG.

Concerning this clone: With the read ending 3 residues before the CDR3 end, the germline J gene is used to fill in that end. The genes are TRBV7-9 and TRBJ1-1; 7 bases line up with TRBD1. V dropped 4 bases and J dropped 1; count of bases not matched to a gene: 3. CDR1 SEHNR and CDR2 FQNEAQ come from the germline V gene (reference sequence). This CDR3 spans 14 amino acids. The CDR3 is CASSSDRSNTEAFF. The sequenced CDR3 bases are TGTGCCAGCAGCTCGGACAGGTCGAACACTGAA.

Regarding this clone: The read stops 3 residues short of the end of the CDR3; the missing end is completed from the germline J gene. J is TRBJ2-6 and V is TRBV19; 8 nucleotides align to TRBD1. The CDR3 is 16 amino acids. Germline loops: CDR1 LNHDA, CDR2 SQIVND (reference sequence). The J segment lost 4 bases and the V segment lost 3 bases, leaving 5 bases of the junction unmatched. The CDR3 loop is CASSMTGESGANVLTF. Partial CDR3 DNA: TGTGCCAGTAGTATGACAGGGGAATCGGGGGCCAACGTC.

Turning to this clone: The read terminates 3 residues ahead of where the CDR3 ends, so the germline J gene completes it. V usage is TRBV28 and J usage is TRBJ1-4; a weak D match, TRBD1 (5 bases). This CDR3 spans 16 amino acids. The germline gives CDR1 MDHEN, CDR2 SYDVKM. The germline V and J ends were trimmed by 3 bases and 0 bases, with 11 bases remaining between them. The CDR3 loop reads CASSLDTSATNEKLFF. CDR3 bases read: TGTGCCAGCAGTTTGGACACCTCAGCAACTAATGAAAAA.

To note about this clone: The read ends 3 residues shy of where the CDR3 ends; the end is completed using the germline J gene. The rearrangement links TRBV5-6 to TRBJ2-7, with TRBD1 identical over 9 bases. This CDR3 is 14 amino acids long. Germline V gives CDR1 SGHDT, CDR2 YYEEEE. Trimming took 4 bases from V and 2 from J; bases not matched to a gene: 4. The DNA read from the CDR3 is TGTGCCAGCAGCCGGAGGGACAGGGCCTACGAG. Its protein is CASSRRDRAYE. The entire CDR3 protein is CASSRRDRAYEQYF.

The part of the CDR3 DNA that was read is TGTGCCAGCTCACGTCGGGGGGTCCCCTACGAG. Its translation: CASSRRGVPYE. From start to end, the CDR3 is CASSRRGVPYEQYF. The rearrangement links TRBV18 to TRBJ2-7; 7 bases are a match to TRBD2. The CDR3 goes on 3 residues after the read ends, and that part is filled in from the germline J gene. After removal of 4 bases from V and 2 bases from J, the junction contained 5 bases not matched to a gene. This CDR3 is built from 14 residues. The germline V gene encodes CDR1 KGHSH and CDR2 LQKENI.

For this clone: Coverage ceases 3 residues before the CDR3 finishes, and the germline J gene fills in the end. The chain is built from TRBV5-4 and TRBJ1-4; D gene uncertain. Germline lookup yields CDR1 SGHNT and CDR2 YYREEE (reference sequence). CDR3 length: 13 residues. V lost 2 bases to trimming and J lost 7 bases, with 9 bases between them. The sequenced CDR3 bases are TGTGCCAGCAGCTTCCCCCCAGGTGAAAAA. It encodes CASSFPPGEK. The CDR3 reads in full as CASSFPPGEKLFF.

This CDR3 reads CASSVRSGGTDTQYF. The CDR3 DNA, read in part, is TGTGCCAGCAGCGTAAGAAGCGGTGGAACAGATACG. V and J are TRBV7-4 and TRBJ2-3; D may be TRBD2 (5 bases). The sequenced fragment ends 3 residues before the CDR3 boundary, so the rest is inferred from the germline J gene. Trimming removed 5 bases from V and 3 bases from J, with 15 bases in between. The length of the CDR3 is 15 residues. Looked up from germline, CDR1 is SGHVT and CDR2 is SQSDAQ.

Comment on this clone: The CDR3 end falls 3 residues outside the read, so it is completed with the germline J gene. This same CDR3 is encoded by further DNA sequences in the sample. This rearrangement joins TRBV5-4 to TRBJ1-5; 7 bases map to TRBD1. This CDR3 comprises 14 residues. The V and J ends lost 2 bases and 1 base, in that order; junction bases with no gene match: 0. Looked up from germline, CDR1 is SGHNT and CDR2 is YYREEE (reference sequence). CDR3 amino acids: CASSLQGSNQPQHF. Partial CDR3 DNA: TGTGCCAGCAGCTTACAGGGGAGCAATCAGCCC.